This T cell receptor (beta chain) was sequenced during a study of beta chain features in type 1 diabetes. Comment on this clone: Its antigen is not known.

In germline, CDR1 is LNHNV, CDR2 YYDKDF (reference sequence). V was shortened by 3 bases and J by 7 bases, with 7 bases between the two germline ends. The CDR3 sequence is 12 residues long. The investigators reverse transcribed all of the isolated RNA, so they sequenced expressed TCRB transcripts. Generated by immunoSEQ multiplex PCR, the TCRdb table keeps only in-frame clones and is missing some. The sample has 310,000 or so clones, around 8% seen once. Regarding the study as a whole: A closer apparent resemblance between naive, central memory and Treg TCRB repertoires was seen in patients than in healthy donors. When VDJ junctions were examined, type 1 diabetes patients showed fewer insertions and more deletions. High-TCR-expressing cells could be over-represented by cDNA sequencing.

Each of the sorted populations had a purity greater than 95%. Sequencing used central memory CD4+ T cells from blood. The chain carries TRBV15 and TRBJ2-1; D is unclear. This receptor was obtained from a woman aged 18-29 years in good health. In DNA, the CDR3 is TGTGCCACCAGCAGTGCTTGGAATGAGCAGTTCTTC. Its protein is CATSSAWNEQFF.